This TCR beta chain was profiled in a study of cytomegalovirus exposure and HLA in healthy donors. PCR was performed using 60 Vbeta and 13 Jbeta primers. Clones were sequenced by immunoSEQ multiplex PCR, and TCRdb holds only the in-frame ones, with some missing. Of 150,000 to 200,000 clones detected, roughly 77% appear once; the ten largest clones hold 1.6%. The junction had 5 bases not matched to a gene; V was cut back by 4 bases and J by 6 bases. Germline lookup yields CDR1 KGHSH and CDR2 LQKENI. CDR3 length equals 14 residues. Study findings and constraints: Indistinguishable V segments such as TRBV6-2 and TRBV6-3 were excluded. It was reportedly the case that the classifier diagnosed cytomegalovirus status with high specificity and sensitivity.

Of note for this clone: Its antigen remains unknown.

Sequencing was performed on PBMCs. V gene TRBV18 combines with J gene TRBJ1-5; 8 positions match TRBD1. The clonotype comes from a woman in her fifties or sixties in good health and CMV-seronegative. The CDR3 sequence is CASSQGQDIQPQHF. In nucleotides, the CDR3 is TGTGCCAGCTCACAGGGACAGGATATTCAGCCCCAGCATTTT. Supplemented by reference TRBV18 and TRBJ1-5, the full variable domain reads NAGVMQNPRHLVRRRGQEARLRCSPMKGHSHVYWYRQLPEEGLKFMVYLQKENIIDESGMPKERFSAEFPKEGPSILRIQQVVRGDSAAYFCASSQGQDIQPQHFGDGTRLSIL.